A single sample is the source of the 23 T cell receptor beta chains below, sequenced in a study of blood T cells in healthy people across ages. Through a sample-barcoded 5' primer and a J-beta primer mix, a second PCR was run for 7 to 11 cycles. TCRdb called the 5' RACE reads again in MiXCR, with one record for every CDR3 protein. Of about 1 million distinct CDR3 sequences in the sample, 45% were seen once. The sequenced sample consisted of blood. The receptors derive from a woman aged 55-70 years in good health.

The V gene is TRBV24-1, the J gene TRBJ2-1; D possibly uses TRBD1 or TRBD2 (5 bases each). The CDR3 is 16 amino acids. V dropped 4 bases and J dropped 4 bases, with 16 bases sitting between them. Germline CDR1 and CDR2: KGHDR and SFDVKD. In nucleotides, the CDR3 is TGTGCCACCAGTGAATCCGGGACGGGAAAATACAATGAGCAGTTCTTC. Protein: CATSESGTGKYNEQFF.

The V gene is TRBV5-1, the J gene TRBJ2-4, with D uncertain. CDR1 is SGHRS and CDR2 is YFSETQ in the germline V gene. Trimming took 4 bases from V and 0 from J, leaving 11 bases between them. The CDR3 runs to 15 residues. The CDR3 loop is CASSRGDLAKNIQYF. CDR3 bases: TGCGCCAGCAGCAGAGGTGATCTAGCCAAAAACATTCAGTACTTC.

The rearrangement uses TRBV6-4 and TRBJ2-3; 10 bases are a match to TRBD1. Germline CDR1 is MRHNA and CDR2 is SNTAGT. V was pared by 4 bases and J by 2 bases, with 3 bases of the junction left unmatched. The CDR3 consists of 15 residues. CDR3 in amino acids: CASSVTGGPTDTQYF. The CDR3 region has the DNA TGTGCCAGCAGTGTGACAGGGGGCCCCACAGATACGCAGTATTTT.

The chain has TRBV6-5 and TRBJ2-7, with TRBD1 matching 7 bases. With 4 bases clipped from V and 2 bases from J, the junction kept 14 bases outside the gene matches. The CDR3 has 17 residues. Germline V gene sequence: CDR1 MNHEY, CDR2 SVGAGI. The CDR3 coding sequence is TGTGCCAGCAGTTTAAGTTCCGACAGGGAAATCACCTACGAGCAGTACTTC. Translation: CASSLSSDREITYEQYF.

This clonotype appeared a few times. The chain combines TRBV20-1 with TRBJ2-4; D perhaps matches TRBD1 (5 bases). Germline V CDR1 and CDR2: DFQATT, SNEGSKA (reference sequence). Trimming left V 0 bases short and J 0 bases short, with 12 bases between. The CDR3 covers 16 residues. CDR3 residues: CSARDNRQGAKNIQYF. DNA of the CDR3: TGCAGTGCTAGAGATAACCGGCAGGGAGCCAAAAACATTCAGTACTTC.

The chain employs TRBV20-1 and TRBJ2-7; 11 nucleotides align to TRBD2. The CDR3 has 16 amino acids. Trimming took 0 bases from V and 1 from J; bases not matched to a gene: 5. In germline, CDR1 is DFQATT, CDR2 SNEGSKA (reference sequence). DNA for the CDR3: TGCAGTGCTAGAGAAACTAGCGGGGGTTCTTCCTACGAGCAGTACTTC. It translates to CSARETSGGSSYEQYF.

V gene TRBV7-8 combines with J gene TRBJ1-1; TRBD1 matches at 7 bases. The junction had 9 bases not matched to a gene; V was cut back by 4 bases and J by 1 base. CDR1 is SGHVS, CDR2 FQNEAQ, per germline. This CDR3 spans 16 amino acids. The CDR3 loop is CASSSFRQGRNTEAFF. The CDR3 DNA follows: TGTGCCAGCAGCTCCTTTAGACAGGGACGGAACACTGAAGCTTTCTTT. The full variable domain, its missing parts supplied by reference TRBV7-8 and TRBJ1-1, is GAGVSQSPRYKVAKRGQDVALRCDPISGHVSLFWYQQALGQGPEFLTYFQNEAQLDKSGLPSDRFFAERPEGSVSTLKIQRTQQEDSAVYLCASSSFRQGRNTEAFFGQGTRLTVV.

The rearrangement links TRBV3-1 to TRBJ2-1, with D perhaps TRBD2 (5 bases). Trimming left V 0 bases short and J 1 base short, with 10 bases between. The CDR3 is 16 amino acids. The germline V gene encodes CDR1 LGHDT and CDR2 YNNKEL (reference sequence). In DNA form, the CDR3 reads TGTGCCAGCAGCCAAGAAATGCGGGCTTCCTACAATGAGCAGTTCTTC. Amino acid sequence: CASSQEMRASYNEQFF.

This clonotype was counted only a few times. V is TRBV4-1 and J is TRBJ1-2; 7 bases fit TRBD1. The CDR3 sequence is 15 residues long. J lost 8 bases, V lost 1 base, and 10 bases had no gene match. CDR1 and CDR2 (germline): MGHRA, YSYEKL. This chain's CDR3 is CASSQGQGSGGGYTF. In DNA, the CDR3 is TGCGCCAGCAGCCAAGGACAGGGAAGTGGTGGAGGCTACACCTTC.

The chain is built from TRBV12-3 or TRBV12-4 and TRBJ1-2; the match to TRBD1 covers 9 bases. The CDR3 loop spans 17 amino acids. V shed 5 bases and J 7 bases; nucleotides not matched to a gene: 17. The CDR3 DNA is TGTGCCAGCAGTCACCCGGGACAGGGACCTGCTTTAGGTGGCTACACCTTC. It specifies CASSHPGQGPALGGYTF.

This clonotype was recorded a few times. This sequence joins TRBV29-1 and TRBJ2-3; D is perhaps TRBD2 (5 bases). Germline V CDR1 and CDR2: SQVTM, ANQGSEA. Trimming removed 6 bases from V and 1 base from J, with 11 bases in between. The CDR3 spans 13 residues. In DNA form, the CDR3 reads TGCAGCGTAGGCGTCGGGGGCACAGATACGCAGTATTTT. Translating gives CSVGVGGTDTQYF.

This clonotype was observed a handful of times. This chain links TRBV5-1 with TRBJ2-7; 7 positions agree with TRBD1. V was pared by 6 bases and J by 3 bases, with 6 bases of the junction left unmatched. The CDR3 covers 13 residues. In germline, CDR1 is SGHRS, CDR2 YFSETQ. CDR3 region: CASNRDSGYEQYF. The CDR3 DNA reads as TGCGCCAGCAACAGGGACAGCGGCTACGAGCAGTACTTC. Full variable domain (outside the CDR3, taken from reference TRBV5-1 and TRBJ2-7): KAGVTQTPRYLIKTRGQQVTLSCSPISGHRSVSWYQQTPGQGLQFLFEYFSETQRNKGNFPGRFSGRQFSNSRSEMNVSTLELGDSALYLCASNRDSGYEQYFGPGTRLTVT.

In this sample, this clonotype turned up a few times. This chain joins TRBV2 and TRBJ1-6; D unresolved. Germline CDR1 and CDR2: SNHLY and FYNNEI. The CDR3 covers 14 residues. V lost 6 bases, J lost 8 bases, and 14 bases lay in between. In nucleotides, the CDR3 is TGTGCCAGCAGCTTCAGAGATTATGATTCACCCCTCCACTTT. Translation gives CASSFRDYDSPLHF.

This clonotype was picked up a small number of times. J is TRBJ2-3 and V is TRBV20-1; 8 positions match TRBD1. Losses at the gene ends were 4 bases for V and 3 bases for J; bases not matched to a gene: 3. The germline gives CDR1 DFQATT, CDR2 SNEGSKA (reference sequence). This CDR3 spans 13 amino acids. The CDR3 DNA is TGCAGTGCTAACAGGGGGATGACAGATACGCAGTATTTT. It specifies CSANRGMTDTQYF.

The V gene is TRBV6-5, the J gene TRBJ2-5, with 13 nucleotides matching TRBD2. The V segment lost 5 bases and the J segment 4 bases; nucleotides outside the gene matches: 7. The CDR3 is made up of 16 amino acids. Germline CDR1 is MNHEY and CDR2 is SVGAGI. CDR3 sequence reads: CASSLRTSGSGETQYF. The CDR3 DNA sequence: TGTGCCAGCAGTCTTCGGACTAGCGGGAGCGGAGAGACCCAGTACTTC.

CDR3 in DNA: TGTGCCATCGCGGGGGCGCAAGGAAACACCATATATTTT. Translation: CAIAGAQGNTIYF. The chain recombines TRBV10-3 with TRBJ1-3; D may be TRBD1 (6 bases). The V gene's germline CDR1 is ENHRY and CDR2 SYGVKD. The ends were cut back, 8 bases at V and 4 bases at J, with 12 bases in the middle. The CDR3 sequence is 13 residues long.

The V and J genes are TRBV5-1 and TRBJ2-1, with 10 bases lining up with TRBD2. Germline V gene data show CDR1 as SGHRS and CDR2 as YFSETQ. This CDR3 contains 14 residues. V was clipped by 5 bases and J by 3 bases; unmatched bases: 2. DNA for the CDR3: TGCGCCAGCAGAGCGGGAGGGGTCTACAATGAGCAGTTCTTC. This translates into CASRAGGVYNEQFF.

This chain joins TRBV7-9 and TRBJ2-1, with 7 bases matching TRBD2. The CDR3 extends over 15 amino acids. With V trimmed by 5 bases and J by 10 bases, 14 bases remained unmatched. Germline-derived CDR1 and CDR2 are SEHNR and FQNEAQ (reference sequence). CDR3 loop: CASSASGTIALEQFF. CDR3 bases: TGTGCCAGCAGCGCTTCCGGGACTATCGCCTTGGAGCAGTTCTTC. Full variable domain (rest looked up from reference TRBV7-9 and TRBJ2-1): DTGVSQNPRHKITKRGQNVTFRCDPISEHNRLYWYRQTLGQGPEFLTYFQNEAQLEKSRLLSDRFSAERPKGSFSTLEIQRTEQGDSAMYLCASSASGTIALEQFFGPGTRLTVL.

The chain employs TRBV12-3 or TRBV12-4 and TRBJ2-7; 9 bases are shared with TRBD2. The length of the CDR3 is 15 residues. After removal of 4 bases from V and 2 bases from J, the junction contained 6 bases not matched to a gene. CDR3 amino acids: CASSWGTSPTYEQYF. In DNA, the CDR3 is TGTGCCAGCAGTTGGGGGACTAGCCCTACCTACGAGCAGTACTTC.

V usage is TRBV20-1 and J usage is TRBJ2-5, with D perhaps matching TRBD1 or TRBD2 (5 bases each). Trimming took 2 bases from V and 4 from J, leaving 17 bases between them. The germline V gene encodes CDR1 DFQATT and CDR2 SNEGSKA (reference sequence). This CDR3 spans 15 amino acids. This chain's CDR3 is CSARHGAGILETQYF. The CDR3 DNA reads TGCAGTGCTAGACACGGGGCAGGGATTTTAGAGACCCAGTACTTC.

This sequence joins TRBV7-7 and TRBJ2-5; a possible D gene is TRBD2 (8 bases). This CDR3 comprises 16 residues. CDR1 and CDR2 (germline): SSHAT, FNYEAQ (reference sequence). V was shortened by 5 bases and J by 5 bases, with 21 bases between the two germline ends. The CDR3 protein is CASSHQTGGGGETQYF. CDR3 DNA sequence: TGTGCCAGCAGCCATCAGACGGGAGGGGGCGGGGAGACCCAGTACTTC.

The chain uses TRBV4-1 and TRBJ2-7; TRBD2 might be the D (6 bases). The J call is doubtful: the DNA matches TRBJ2-5 better. Germline loops: CDR1 MGHRA, CDR2 YSYEKL. The CDR3 has 16 residues. The CDR3 nucleotides read TGCGCCAGCAGCCACCCCCTTAGGAGGGTTGGGGAGACCCAGTACTTC. Amino acid sequence: CASSHPLRRVGETQYF.

The rearrangement uses TRBV7-8 and TRBJ2-2; D could derive from TRBD1 or TRBD2 (5 bases each). CDR3 length: 16 residues. V lost 4 bases and J lost 0, with 12 bases in between. Germline V lookup: CDR1 SGHVS, CDR2 FQNEAQ. The CDR3 bases are TGTGCCAGCAGCTCAAGGGTGGGACCGAACACCGGGGAGCTGTTTTTT. Translation gives CASSSRVGPNTGELFF.